This T cell receptor (beta chain) was documented in a study of T cell responses to AZD1222 COVID-19 vaccine. Study conclusions and caveats: CD4 TCRs covered the whole spike, strongest at regions 160-218 and 743-854.

The data were produced by immunoSEQ multiplex PCR, yet TCRdb's version contains in-frame clones alone and is incomplete. The sample contains 65,000 to 70,000 clones, around 82% of which appear only once. V lost 7 bases, J lost 14 bases, and 20 bases lay in between. Germline V gene lookup returns CDR1 MNHEY and CDR2 SVGAGI. The CDR3 contains 12 residues. As for this clone: The antigen is undetermined.

This TCR came from an adult in good health. This rearrangement joins TRBV6-5 to TRBJ1-2, with D hard to call. The sequences come from peripheral blood, collected on day 0 of AZD1222 vaccination. DNA for the CDR3: TGTGCCAGCACCTCCTCCCTGTACGGCCCTACCTTC. Translated: CASTSSLYGPTF.